The sequence of this TCR beta chain was determined in a study of cytomegalovirus exposure and HLA in healthy donors. Whole-study findings and limits: CMV antigen specificity of three CMV-associated chains was confirmed in vitro. Reports credit the classifier with highly specific, highly sensitive diagnosis of cytomegalovirus status. A list of around 160 TCR beta chains associated with cytomegalovirus was given.

Assay used: immunoSEQ multiplex PCR; TCRdb lists only in-frame clones, some missing. The table shows 100,000 to 150,000 clones, with about 96% occurring only once. The V and J ends lost 3 bases and 5 bases respectively, with 8 bases between them. This CDR3 comprises 13 residues. Germline V CDR1 and CDR2: LNHDA, SQIVND (reference sequence). Regarding this clone: Antigen specificity is unknown.

This chain uses TRBV19 with TRBJ2-1, with D hard to call. Sequencing was performed on PBMCs. The TCR comes from a man aged 18 to 35 in good health and CMV-seronegative. The CDR3 is CASSIGQNNEQFF. The CDR3 DNA reads as TGTGCCAGTAGTATTGGGCAAAACAATGAGCAGTTCTTC.